The 3 T cell receptor beta chains given below trace back to one sample, sequenced in a study of beta chain features in type 1 diabetes (dated by TCRdb to 2017 to 2018). Libraries were made using the immunoSEQ multiplex PCR assay. The entire isolated RNA was reverse transcribed using the High Capacity cDNA Reverse Transcription Kit, and thus expressed TCRB transcripts were sequenced. TCRdb limited this immuneACCESS table to in-frame rearrangements with V and J called. A share of clones is missing; checked studies link under half to unresolved V genes, and the rest is unexplained. For this sample the table gives some 290,000 clones, of which 13% to 15% were detected only once. The ten top clones hold about 0.017% of the sample. The paper's findings and limits, for the study overall: Type 1 diabetes patients showed a moderate but significant shortening of TCRB CDR3 length in all four CD4+ subsets.

Their antigen targets remain unknown. Material: naive CD4+ T cells from blood. Explained via the paper, the cell subset or site label denotes: true naive CD4+ T cells. The receptors here all came from a man aged 25-40 years with type 1 diabetes.

The chain uses TRBV4-1 and TRBJ2-3, with D tentatively TRBD2 (5 bases). Between the trimmed V and J ends, which lost 0 bases and 7 bases, there was a span of 20 bases. The CDR3 loop spans 17 amino acids. Per germline, CDR1 MGHRA and CDR2 YSYEKL. The CDR3: CASSQDWAAHRGNTQYF. The CDR3 DNA sequence: TGCGCCAGCAGCCAAGATTGGGCTGCACACCGAGGGAATACGCAGTATTTT.

The table lists this clone with a few counts. The chain employs TRBV20-1 and TRBJ2-3, with D possibly matching TRBD1 (6 bases). The CDR3 runs 11 residues. With 5 bases removed from V and 6 bases from J, the gap between germline ends came to 9 bases. Germline V CDR1 and CDR2: DFQATT, SNEGSKA (reference sequence). CDR3 coding DNA: TGCAGTGCTCCTCAGGGGGATACGCAGTATTTT. Amino acids: CSAPQGDTQYF.

This clone came up a few times. This rearrangement joins TRBV30 to TRBJ2-3; D unresolved. Trimming cost V 2 bases and J 2 bases, with 8 bases left between them. The CDR3 totals 13 residues. Germline values: CDR1 GTSNPN, CDR2 SVGIG (reference sequence). For the CDR3, the DNA is TGTGCCTGGAGTCGTGTATTCACAGATACGCAGTATTTT. Translated, it gives CAWSRVFTDTQYF.